A selection of T cell receptor beta chains follows, all from one sample in a study of T cells after yellow fever vaccination. MiXCR, applied by TCRdb to the 5' RACE reads, yields one record per CDR3 protein. The data contain approximately 90,000 distinct CDR3 sequences, more than 10% of them seen just once; the ten biggest clones take up roughly 24%. This material consisted of CD8+ T cells not binding an NS4B(214-222) dextramer, sorted from PBMCs, taken 20 to 25 days after the first yellow fever vaccination. These TCRs come from a man between 18 and 35 years old who received the YFV17D yellow fever vaccine. CDR3s include the opening cysteine and the closing phenylalanine or tryptophan. A D gene is named only where the DNA matches it firmly. Rows may omit the clone size; those that give it use once, few, many or a size class.

V	J	size	D	CDR3	DNA
TRBV12-3/TRBV12-4	TRBJ2-2	few	TRBD2	CASSLIGGATGELFF	TGTGCCAGCAGTCTTATCGGGGGGGCCACCGGGGAGCTGTTTTTT
TRBV7-2	TRBJ2-6	.	.	CASSPPGSGANVLTF	TGTGCCAGCAGCCCTCCCGGCTCTGGGGCCAACGTCCTGACTTTC
TRBV9	TRBJ1-2	.	.	CASSASRTGNYGYTF	TGTGCCAGCAGCGCGTCCAGGACGGGGAACTATGGCTACACCTTC
TRBV11-2	TRBJ2-3	.	TRBD2	CASGLAGATDTQYF	TGTGCCAGCGGACTAGCGGGGGCTACAGATACGCAGTATTTT
TRBV4-2	TRBJ1-5	.	TRBD1	CASSQIWENRGLRNQPQHF	TGTGCCAGCAGCCAAATATGGGAGAACAGGGGGCTCCGCAATCAGCCCCAGCATTTT
TRBV27	TRBJ1-4	few	.	CASSLYSGGGELFF	TGTGCCAGCAGTTTATACTCCGGCGGTGGGGAACTGTTTTTT
TRBV7-9	TRBJ2-1	.	.	CASSPDNEQFF	TGTGCCAGCAGCCCGGATAATGAGCAGTTCTTC
TRBV6-2/TRBV6-3	TRBJ2-5	few	.	CASRNREKETQYF	TGTGCCAGCAGAAACAGGGAGAAAGAGACCCAGTACTTC
TRBV4-3	TRBJ2-7	.	.	CASSQGPTPHTYEQYF	TGCGCCAGCAGCCAAGGGCCGACACCTCATACCTACGAGCAGTACTTC
TRBV9	TRBJ2-2	few	.	CASSMFGTNTGELFF	TGTGCCAGCAGCATGTTCGGGACGAACACCGGGGAGCTGTTTTTT
TRBV20-1	TRBJ1-1	few	.	CSARARNLNTEAFF	TGCAGTGCTAGGGCTAGGAACCTGAACACTGAAGCTTTCTTT
TRBV29-1	TRBJ2-1	.	.	CSVEAFGINNEQFF	TGCAGCGTTGAAGCGTTTGGGATAAACAATGAGCAGTTCTTC
TRBV5-5	TRBJ2-2	.	.	CASSFYRATNTGELFF	TGTGCCAGCAGCTTTTATCGGGCCACGAACACCGGGGAGCTGTTTTTT
TRBV3-1	TRBJ1-1	few	.	CASSQGGEVNTEAFF	TGTGCCAGCAGCCAAGGAGGGGAAGTTAACACTGAAGCTTTCTTT
TRBV2	TRBJ2-1	.	.	CATLRPIYNEQFF	TGTGCCACCCTAAGGCCAATCTACAATGAGCAGTTCTTC
TRBV9	TRBJ2-1	few	.	CASSEGISYNEQFF	TGTGCCAGCAGCGAGGGCATCTCCTACAATGAGCAGTTCTTC
TRBV5-5	TRBJ2-5	.	.	CASTGPRETQYF	TGTGCCAGCACGGGACCGAGAGAGACCCAGTACTTC
TRBV5-1	TRBJ2-1	few	.	CASSQEIGNEQFF	TGCGCCAGCAGCCAGGAAATAGGGAATGAGCAGTTCTTC
TRBV2	TRBJ2-4	.	.	CASSERDGVLQYF	TGTGCCAGCAGCGAACGAGATGGAGTACTTCAGTACTTC
TRBV5-1	TRBJ1-1	few	.	CASTLDNLYTEAFF	TGCGCCAGCACCTTAGACAACCTATACACTGAAGCTTTCTTT
TRBV5-1	TRBJ2-5	few	TRBD1	CASRGWDRVRETQYF	TGCGCCAGCAGGGGATGGGACAGGGTCAGAGAGACCCAGTACTTC
TRBV4-2	TRBJ2-1	.	.	CASSQDKYYNEQFF	TGTGCCAGCAGCCAAGACAAATACTACAATGAGCAGTTCTTC